Sequencing of this T cell receptor beta chain was carried out in a study of T-cell reconstitution after alpha-beta-depleted transplantation in children. Germline CDR1 and CDR2: MNHNS and SASEGT. J was trimmed by 6 bases and V by 6 bases; bases with no gene match: 10. This CDR3 spans 15 amino acids. Preparing the TCRbeta library involved the use of unique molecular identifiers. Via MiXCR, TCRdb re-called the PCR reads, giving one row per CDR3 protein. The sample contains over 400,000 distinct CDR3 sequences, around 13% of which appear only once. The table lists this clonotype with many counts. The rearrangement uses TRBV6-1 and TRBJ2-1, with 8 bases aligning to TRBD1. The clonotype originates from a human donor who donated a stem cell graft to a child with combined immunodeficiency. This specimen consisted of PBMCs from the stem cell graft donor, obtained from the stem cell graft. DNA of the CDR3: TGTGCCAGCAGGTCCCCTAGGACAGGGACCAATGAGCAGTTCTTC. It encodes CASRSPRTGTNEQFF.